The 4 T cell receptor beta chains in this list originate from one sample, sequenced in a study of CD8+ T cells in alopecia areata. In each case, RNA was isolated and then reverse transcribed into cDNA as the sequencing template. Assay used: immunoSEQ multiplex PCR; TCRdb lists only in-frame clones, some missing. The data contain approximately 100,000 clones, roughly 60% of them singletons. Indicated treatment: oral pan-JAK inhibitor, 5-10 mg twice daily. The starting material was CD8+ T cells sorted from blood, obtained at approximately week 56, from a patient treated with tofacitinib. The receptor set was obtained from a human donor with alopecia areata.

The CDR3 nucleotides are TGTGCCTGGAGGGGGCAGGACTCCTACAATGAGCAGTTCTTC. Translation gives CAWRGQDSYNEQFF. The rearrangement joins TRBV30 to TRBJ2-1, with D maybe TRBD1 (5 bases). This CDR3 spans 14 amino acids. From germline, CDR1 is GTSNPN and CDR2 SVGIG (reference sequence). Trimming took 3 bases from V and 0 from J, leaving 9 bases between them.

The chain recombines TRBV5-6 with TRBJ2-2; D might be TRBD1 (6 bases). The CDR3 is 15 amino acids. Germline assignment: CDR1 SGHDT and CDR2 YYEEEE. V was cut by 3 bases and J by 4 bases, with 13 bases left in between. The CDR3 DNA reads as TGTGCCAGCAGCTCGATGACAGGACCCACCGGGGAGCTGTTTTTT. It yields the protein CASSSMTGPTGELFF.

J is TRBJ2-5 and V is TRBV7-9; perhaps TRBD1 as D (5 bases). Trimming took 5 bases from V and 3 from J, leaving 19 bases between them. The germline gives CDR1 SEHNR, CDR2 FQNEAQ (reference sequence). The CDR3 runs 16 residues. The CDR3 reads CASSLPQGAVKETQYF. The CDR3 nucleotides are TGTGCCAGCAGCCTCCCCCAAGGGGCCGTGAAAGAGACCCAGTACTTC.

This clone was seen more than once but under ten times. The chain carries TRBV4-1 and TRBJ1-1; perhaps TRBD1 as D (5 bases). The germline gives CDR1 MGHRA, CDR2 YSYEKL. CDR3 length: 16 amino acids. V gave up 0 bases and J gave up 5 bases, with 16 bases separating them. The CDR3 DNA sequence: TGCGCCAGCAGCCAAGATCGCGAGGGGACGGTAACTGAAGCTTTCTTT. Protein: CASSQDREGTVTEAFF.